Listed below are T cell receptor beta chains from one sample, sequenced in a study of control samples from healthy donors and cancer patients. Sequenced by immunoSEQ multiplex PCR; TCRdb stores in-frame clones only, minus some. The table includes about 100,000 clones, roughly 92% detected once. Sequenced material: blood. The origin of the receptors is a human donor in good health. The donor label of this sample is uncertain. CDR3s leave out the opening cysteine and the closing phenylalanine or tryptophan. Size values are once, few and many counts, or a class for expanded clones, and some rows have none.

V,length,size,J,CDR3
TRBV9,15,NA,TRBJ2-1,ASSVEERGVSYNEQF
TRBV5-1,12,NA,TRBJ2-5,ASSLVAGEETQY
TRBV2,12,NA,TRBJ2-7,ASSELAGVYEQY
TRBV24-1,12,NA,TRBJ1-5,ATSLRGLLQPQH
TRBV19,11,NA,TRBJ1-2,ASSINRNYGYT
TRBV19,14,NA,TRBJ2-7,ASSTQTRGRLYEQY
TRBV30,11,few,TRBJ1-3,AWSDNHGNTIY
TRBV7-2,11,NA,TRBJ1-2,ASSFGQNYGYT
TRBV5-1,12,NA,TRBJ1-4,ASSLREGGEKLF
TRBV18,14,once,TRBJ2-3,ASSPWDRVVVDTQY